This entry concerns a single TCR beta chain. Nothing much larger sits one base from this clone, and base qualities are not available. This specimen belongs to a study of T cells during gluten challenge in celiac disease (dated by TCRdb to between 2016 and 2019). Turning to the overall study: For several challenge participants who showed a significant rise in HLA-DQ:gluten tetramer-binding T cells, paired single-cell TCR sequencing was carried out. Blood was collected at baseline, day 6 and day 14 of the challenge, whereas duodenal biopsies were collected at baseline and day 14. On the Illumina MiSeq, single-cell libraries were sequenced paired-end 250 bp and bulk libraries were sequenced paired-end 300 bp. What the study reported, not specific to this receptor: A peak in circulating gluten-specific T cells was observed on day 6, and the day-6 repertoire appeared to be composed largely of expanded preexisting memory clonotypes. In several patients, 12-44% of single-cell TCR-alpha/beta clonotypes seen at the latest time point had also been present at baseline, compared with roughly 52-55% in the bulk data. Clonal expansion rose on day 6, as shown by reduced sample-corrected Shannon diversity of circulating gluten-specific T cells.

Including the terminal cysteine and phenylalanine, the CDR3 comprises 16 residues. CDR3 DNA only is kept here, 48 bases in frame from base 1. Deletion took 5 bases off V and 3 bases off J, with a span of 18 bases between the germline ends. From the germline V gene, CDR1 is SGHTA and CDR2 is FQGNSA. In blood, tetramer-binding CD4+ effector-memory gut-homing T cells were gated as CD3+, CD45RA-, CD62L- and integrin beta7+, with lineage markers excluded. To study recall of gluten-specific T cells, treated celiac disease patients who were on a gluten-free diet went through a 14-day oral dietary gluten challenge. Cells were sorted on an Aria II cell sorter as single cells, and also in bulk when tetramer-positive cells were relatively numerous. Peripheral blood mononuclear cells were isolated using Ficoll density gradient centrifugation and were cryopreserved prior to staining. Before tetramer-binding CD4+ T cells were sorted, thawed cells were stained with a pool of PE-conjugated HLA-DQ:gluten tetramers that present immunodominant gluten epitopes. Following HLA-DQ:gluten tetramer staining, tetramer-based enrichment was performed on blood samples.

The protocol used for the library was single-cell sequencing. Sequencing instrument: Illumina MiSeq. Three nested PCRs using multiplexed primers that cover all TRA and TRB V genes were used to amplify paired single-cell TCR-alpha and TCR-beta sequences. The authors' pipeline ran thus. Selected pRESTO steps were used for read preprocessing, and IMGT/HighV-QUEST was used to assign V, D, J genes and CDR3 junctions. A single cell was kept only if the cell was a valid singleton with no more than three chains, each backed by 100 or more reads. Clonotypes were defined by identical paired TCR-alpha/beta nucleotide sequences, and cross-patient sharing of only 0.2% indicated negligible cross-contamination. In samples with more than 20 cells, repertoire diversity was estimated using an undersampling-corrected Shannon index. Clones were called with MiXCR by TCRdb after fastp trimmed the public reads at Q25, and only in-frame beta chains were retained. Every CDR3 protein is listed once, alongside the most common genes and DNA of its rows. The V and J calls were determined by TCRdb, not by the authors. This sample lists 250 to 300 distinct CDR3 sequences; 39% were detected once. Around 51% of the sample rests with the top ten.

This sequence uses TRBV7-2 and TRBJ2-3; the D element could tentatively be TRBD1 or TRBD2, as 7 bases agree for each. Sample: gluten-specific CD4+ T cells sorted from blood using tetramers, taken at baseline or on day 6, 14 or 28 of gluten challenge (not recorded which). The source of this sequence is a female donor with celiac disease. The nucleotide sequence is given as TGTGCCAGCAGCGCCCGACAGGGAGGGGAAACAGATACGCAGTATTTT. Translated, this is CASSARQGGETDTQYF. The variable domain in full, with residues beyond the CDR3 obtained from the reference TRBV7-2 and TRBJ2-3 genes, is GAGVSQSPSNKVTEKGKDVELRCDPISGHTALYWYRQSLGQGLEFLIYFQGNSAPDKSGLPSDRFSAERTGGSVSTLTIQRTQQEDSAVYLCASSARQGGETDTQYFGPGTRLTVL.